Shown below are 23 T cell receptor beta chains from a single sample sequenced in a study of T cells generated in artificial thymic organoids. Reverse primers in the TRAC or TRBC constant regions drove separate semi-nested PCRs for TCRalpha and TCRbeta. Via MiXCR, TCRdb re-called the 5' RACE reads, giving one row per CDR3 protein. There are some 5,000 distinct CDR3 sequences in the sample; roughly a third occur only once, and less than 3% lies in the top ten. Sequenced input: naive CD8+ T cells from blood. Subset: CD3+TCRalphabeta+CD8SP T cells; for blood, CD45RO-CCR7+ naive CD8+ T cells. The receptors here all came from a human donor who gave cord blood stem cells for thymic organoid culture, a cardiac surgery patient who gave postnatal thymus, or a blood donor (not recorded which).

The chain has TRBV20-1 and TRBJ1-4, with D maybe TRBD1 (6 bases). CDR1 is DFQATT and CDR2 is SNEGSKA in the germline V gene (reference sequence). There are 15 residues in the CDR3. Trimming took 2 bases from V and 3 from J, leaving 13 bases between them. In nucleotides, the CDR3 is TGCAGTGCTAGACATCCGGACAGCTCTAATGAAAAACTGTTTTTT. This encodes CSARHPDSSNEKLFF.

The genes are TRBV11-2 and TRBJ2-1, with D possibly called TRBD1 or TRBD2 (5 bases each). CDR3 length: 16 amino acids. Per the germline V gene, CDR1 is SGHAT and CDR2 is FQNNGV. Trimming left V 5 bases short and J 8 bases short, with 22 bases between. CDR3 in amino acids: CASSPEWATGLDEQFF. The CDR3 DNA reads as TGTGCCAGCAGCCCCGAGTGGGCTACGGGGCTGGATGAGCAGTTCTTC.

Regarding this clonotype: A much larger clone sits a single nucleotide away, making a read error possible. The chain links TRBV6-5 to TRBJ1-1; 7 bases match TRBD1. The V and J ends lost 2 bases and 0 bases, in that order; junction bases with no gene match: 9. There are 17 residues in the CDR3. CDR1 and CDR2 (germline): MNHEY, SVGAGI. The CDR3 nucleotides read TGTGCCAGCAGTTACGGTTGCCACAGGGGAATGAACACTGAAGCTTTCTTT. This codes for CASSYGCHRGMNTEAFF.

This clonotype is medium-sized by share. The rearrangement links TRBV7-9 to TRBJ2-1; D gene unclear. Per germline, CDR1 SEHNR and CDR2 FQNEAQ (reference sequence). This CDR3 is built from 12 residues. Trimming removed 5 bases at V and 9 bases at J, with 11 bases between. The CDR3 spells CASSPDWREQFF. In nucleotides, the CDR3 is TGTGCCAGCAGCCCTGACTGGCGTGAGCAGTTCTTC.

This clonotype is medium-sized by share. The J gene is TRBJ2-1, the V gene TRBV29-1, with D possibly TRBD1 on 6 matching bases. The germline V gene encodes CDR1 SQVTM and CDR2 ANQGSEA. The CDR3 consists of 14 residues. Trimming stripped 5 bases from V and 0 bases from J, with 11 bases between. Written as DNA, the CDR3 is TGCAGCGTTCACAGGGAAAGCTCCTACAATGAGCAGTTCTTC. Translation: CSVHRESSYNEQFF.

In its sample, this clonotype ranks as medium-sized. The V call is TRBV5-6, the J call TRBJ1-5, with 10 positions matching TRBD1. The J segment lost 0 bases and the V segment lost 1 base, leaving 7 bases of the junction unmatched. There are 18 residues in the CDR3. Germline CDR1 is SGHDT and CDR2 is YYEEEE. The CDR3, as DNA: TGTGCCAGCAGCTTGTCGGACAGGGGGGAATATAGCAATCAGCCCCAGCATTTT. This codes for CASSLSDRGEYSNQPQHF.

The V call is TRBV27, the J call TRBJ2-7; TRBD2 aligns across 8 bases. The CDR3 is made up of 14 amino acids. CDR1 and CDR2 (germline): MNHEY, SMNVEV (reference sequence). V shed 6 bases and J 0 bases; nucleotides not matched to a gene: 4. The CDR3 sequence: CASSATSVSYEQYF. CDR3 DNA sequence: TGTGCCAGCAGCGCGACTAGCGTCTCCTACGAGCAGTACTTC.

V and J are TRBV28 and TRBJ1-1, with 8 bases that match TRBD1. Germline lookup yields CDR1 MDHEN and CDR2 SYDVKM. J was trimmed by 1 base and V by 6 bases; bases with no gene match: 4. The CDR3 loop spans 14 amino acids. Here the CDR3 reads CASSTGTGNTEAFF. The CDR3 nucleotides read TGTGCCAGCAGCACCGGGACAGGGAACACTGAAGCTTTCTTT.

V and J are TRBV20-1 and TRBJ2-7; TRBD1 agrees at 11 bases. Germline values: CDR1 DFQATT, CDR2 SNEGSKA (reference sequence). The V segment lost 4 bases and the J segment 6 bases; nucleotides outside the gene matches: 8. The CDR3 is made up of 14 amino acids. The CDR3 DNA reads TGCAGTGCTATTTCCCGGGACAGGGGGGTCGAGCAGTACTTC. It is translated as CSAISRDRGVEQYF.

This clonotype showed up just a few times. The chain joins TRBV4-1 to TRBJ2-5, with a possible D match to TRBD2 (6 bases). The V end was cut by 2 bases, the J end by 3 bases, with 10 bases between. CDR1 MGHRA and CDR2 YSYEKL come from the germline V gene. The CDR3 consists of 14 residues. The CDR3 DNA is TGCGCCAGCAGCCAAATTGTAGCGGAAGAGACCCAGTACTTC. Translating it yields CASSQIVAEETQYF.

Sample share makes this clonotype medium-sized. The V gene is TRBV27, the J gene TRBJ1-1; D remains ambiguous. The CDR3 is 12 residues long. The germline V gene encodes CDR1 MNHEY and CDR2 SMNVEV (reference sequence). V was clipped by 8 bases and J by 4 bases, with 11 bases between them. CDR3 nucleotide sequence: TGTGCCAGCCAGGCGGGGAGCACTGAAGCTTTCTTT. Amino acids: CASQAGSTEAFF.

The chain is built from TRBV27 and TRBJ2-3; TRBD1 aligns across 8 bases. Germline trimming cut 5 bases from V and 3 bases from J; bases unmatched to any gene: 7. CDR1 is MNHEY, CDR2 SMNVEV, per germline (reference sequence). This CDR3 spans 15 amino acids. The CDR3 loop is CASSQGQGPTDTQYF. CDR3 bases: TGTGCCAGCAGTCAAGGACAGGGCCCAACAGATACGCAGTATTTT.

This chain links TRBV2 with TRBJ2-1, with a weak D call TRBD2 (5 bases). The CDR3 length is 15 residues. V was shortened by 5 bases and J by 0 bases, with 11 bases between the two germline ends. Germline-derived CDR1 and CDR2 are SNHLY and FYNNEI. The CDR3 DNA sequence: TGTGCCAGCAGTCAGCTAGGGAGCTCCTACAATGAGCAGTTCTTC. It specifies CASSQLGSSYNEQFF. The full variable domain, with the rest looked up from reference TRBV2 and TRBJ2-1, is EPEVTQTPSHQVTQMGQEVILRCVPISNHLYFYWYRQILGQKVEFLVSFYNNEISEKSEIFDDQFSVERPDGSNFTLKIRSTKLEDSAMYFCASSQLGSSYNEQFFGPGTRLTVL.

By sample share, this clonotype is medium-sized (0.01 to 0.1%). V usage is TRBV9 and J usage is TRBJ2-7; 11 nucleotides line up with TRBD1. This CDR3 is 14 amino acids long. After removal of 4 bases from V and 2 bases from J, the junction contained 2 bases not matched to a gene. Looked up from germline, CDR1 is SGDLS and CDR2 is YYNGEE. The CDR3 spells CASSMGQGAYEQYF. For the CDR3, the DNA is TGTGCCAGCAGCATGGGACAGGGGGCCTACGAGCAGTACTTC.

The rearrangement joins TRBV20-1 to TRBJ2-1; TRBD2 aligns across 8 bases. The CDR3 is made up of 15 amino acids. Germline lookup yields CDR1 DFQATT and CDR2 SNEGSKA (reference sequence). Losses at the gene ends were 3 bases for V and 3 bases for J; bases not matched to a gene: 7. The CDR3 coding sequence is TGCAGTGCTAGCGGGGGGGCGGTAGACTACAATGAGCAGTTCTTC. The encoded protein is CSASGGAVDYNEQFF.

CDR3 loop: CASSFPTRQGSVYEQYF. CDR3 DNA sequence: TGTGCCAGCAGTTTTCCCACACGACAGGGATCAGTGTACGAGCAGTACTTC. The V call is TRBV28, the J call TRBJ2-7; 7 bases are a match to TRBD1. The CDR3 totals 17 residues. Per the germline V gene, CDR1 is MDHEN and CDR2 is SYDVKM. The ends lost 3 bases at V and 4 bases at J; junction bases unmatched: 15.

The V gene is TRBV29-1, the J gene TRBJ2-7; possible D gene TRBD2, 6 bases. CDR3 length equals 13 residues. In germline, CDR1 is SQVTM, CDR2 ANQGSEA. The V end lost 4 bases, the J end lost 0 bases, and 10 bases lay between the germline ends. The CDR3 loop is CSVAGGNSYEQYF. CDR3 nucleotides: TGCAGCGTTGCCGGGGGAAACTCCTACGAGCAGTACTTC.

This clonotype qualifies as medium-sized. The V and J genes are TRBV4-1 and TRBJ2-3; 9 nucleotides line up with TRBD1. Germline V lookup: CDR1 MGHRA, CDR2 YSYEKL. The length of the CDR3 is 16 residues. Germline trimming cut 5 bases from V and 6 bases from J; bases unmatched to any gene: 12. CDR3 region: CASSSPAGQGLDTQYF. CDR3 bases: TGCGCCAGCAGCTCACCTGCGGGACAGGGTCTGGATACGCAGTATTTT.

This chain connects TRBV7-8 to TRBJ2-1; 11 bases are a match to TRBD2. The CDR3 spans 17 residues. Germline V CDR1 and CDR2: SGHVS, FQNEAQ. Losses at the gene ends were 5 bases for V and 0 bases for J; bases not matched to a gene: 6. CDR3 amino acids: CASSKTSGESSYNEQFF. CDR3 sequence (DNA): TGTGCCAGCAGCAAGACTAGCGGGGAATCCTCCTACAATGAGCAGTTCTTC.

This clonotype is labeled as medium-sized. This CDR3 reads CASSPPGTGELFF. In DNA, the CDR3 is TGCGCCAGCAGCCCGCCTGGGACCGGGGAGCTGTTTTTT. V and J are TRBV5-1 and TRBJ2-2; D gene uncertain. V was cut by 4 bases and J by 5 bases, with 9 bases left in between. The CDR3 length is 13 residues. Germline loops: CDR1 SGHRS, CDR2 YFSETQ.

About this clonotype: Given a much more abundant clone one base away, this may be a read error. The chain uses TRBV6-5 and TRBJ2-7; 7 positions match TRBD1. Looked up from germline, CDR1 is MNHEY and CDR2 is SVGAGI. There are 14 residues in the CDR3. CDR3 coding DNA: TGTGCCCGCAGTTACCTAGGGACAGAGGACGAGCAGTACTTC. Translation: CARSYLGTEDEQYF.

Relative to its sample, this clonotype is medium-sized. The rearrangement links TRBV9 to TRBJ1-1; TRBD1 might be the D (6 bases). V was pared by 3 bases and J by 8 bases, with 8 bases between. The CDR3 is 11 amino acids. Germline V gene lookup returns CDR1 SGDLS and CDR2 YYNGEE. CDR3 sequence reads: CASSGGTEAFF. Written as DNA, the CDR3 is TGTGCCAGCAGCGGCGGGACAGAAGCTTTCTTT.

The chain links TRBV13 to TRBJ2-6; D not resolved. Deletions cut 0 bases from V and 0 bases from J, with 3 bases between. Germline lookup yields CDR1 PRHDT and CDR2 FYEKMQ (reference sequence). This CDR3 is 15 amino acids long. The CDR3 nucleotides read TGTGCCAGCAGCTTAGGTTACTCTGGGGCCAACGTCCTGACTTTC. It codes for CASSLGYSGANVLTF.